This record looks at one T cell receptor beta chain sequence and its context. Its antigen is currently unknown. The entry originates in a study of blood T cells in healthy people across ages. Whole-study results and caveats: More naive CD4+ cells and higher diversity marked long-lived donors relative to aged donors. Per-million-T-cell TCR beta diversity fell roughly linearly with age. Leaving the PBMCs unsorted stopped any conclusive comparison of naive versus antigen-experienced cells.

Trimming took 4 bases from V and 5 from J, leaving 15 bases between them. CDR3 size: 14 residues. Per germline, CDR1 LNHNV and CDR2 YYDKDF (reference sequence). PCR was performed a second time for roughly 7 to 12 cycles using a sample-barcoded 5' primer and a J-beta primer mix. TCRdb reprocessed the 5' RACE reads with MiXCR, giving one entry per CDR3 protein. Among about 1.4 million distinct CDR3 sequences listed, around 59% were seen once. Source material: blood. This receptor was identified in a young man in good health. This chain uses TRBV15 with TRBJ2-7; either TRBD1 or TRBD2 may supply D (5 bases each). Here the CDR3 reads CATSNSWGSHEQYF. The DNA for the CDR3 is TGTGCCACCAGCAACTCCTGGGGGAGCCACGAGCAGTACTTC.